This TCR beta chain was identified during a study of cytomegalovirus exposure and HLA in healthy donors. Across the whole study: Unique TCRs numbering some 80 million, obtained from HLA-typed donors, made up an early data release. Study-wide results and caveats: The authors listed 164 TCR beta chains as cytomegalovirus-associated. Analyzed later, association rates of TCRs varied across HLA loci, with DRB1 most and HLA-C fewest.

Donors showed nominal health when sampled, although they likely had unrecorded immune exposures. This clone was found a few times. The target antigen is unknown. The study ran its PCR with 60 Vbeta and 13 Jbeta primers. The table came from immunoSEQ multiplex PCR; TCRdb's copy has only in-frame clones and leaves some out. This repertoire shows 140,000 or so clones, 80% to 90% found once; its top ten account for approximately 4%. Germline V CDR1 and CDR2: LNHDA, SQIVND (reference sequence). The CDR3 has 14 residues. The V end lost 1 base, the J end lost 4 bases, and 10 bases lay between the germline ends.

This sequence joins TRBV19 and TRBJ1-1; the D is unclear. The receptor's source is a middle-aged woman in good health and CMV-seropositive. The sequencing input was PBMCs. The CDR3 DNA reads as TGTGCCAGTAGTATAGGTCGGAGGAGCACTGAAGCTTTCTTT. It specifies CASSIGRRSTEAFF.